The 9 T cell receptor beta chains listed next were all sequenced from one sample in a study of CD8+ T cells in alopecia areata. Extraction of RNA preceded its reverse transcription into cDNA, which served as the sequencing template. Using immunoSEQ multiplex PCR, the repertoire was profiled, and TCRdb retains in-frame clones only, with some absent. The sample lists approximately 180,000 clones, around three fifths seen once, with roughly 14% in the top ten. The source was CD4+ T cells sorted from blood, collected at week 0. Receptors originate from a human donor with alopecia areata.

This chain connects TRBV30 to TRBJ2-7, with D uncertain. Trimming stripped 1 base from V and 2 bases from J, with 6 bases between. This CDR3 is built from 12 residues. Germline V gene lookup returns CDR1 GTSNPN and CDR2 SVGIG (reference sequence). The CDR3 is CAWSGTPYEQYF. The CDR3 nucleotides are TGTGCCTGGAGTGGCACGCCCTACGAGCAGTACTTC. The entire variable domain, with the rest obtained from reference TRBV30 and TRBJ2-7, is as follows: SQTIHQWPATLVQPVGSPLSLECTVEGTSNPNLYWYRQAAGRGLQLLFYSVGIGQISSEVPQNLSASRPQDRQFILSSKKLLLSDSGFYLCAWSGTPYEQYFGPGTRLTVT.

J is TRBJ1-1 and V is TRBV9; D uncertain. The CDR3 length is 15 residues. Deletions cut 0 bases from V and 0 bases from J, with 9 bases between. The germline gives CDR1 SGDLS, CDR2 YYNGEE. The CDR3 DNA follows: TGTGCCAGCAGCGTAGGGGGTAAGCTGAACACTGAAGCTTTCTTT. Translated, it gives CASSVGGKLNTEAFF.

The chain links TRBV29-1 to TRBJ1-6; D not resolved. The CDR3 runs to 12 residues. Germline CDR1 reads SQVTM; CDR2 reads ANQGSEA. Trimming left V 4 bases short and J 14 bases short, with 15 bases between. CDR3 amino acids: CSVGTGLGTLHF. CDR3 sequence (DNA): TGCAGCGTTGGGACGGGCCTCGGAACCCTCCACTTT.

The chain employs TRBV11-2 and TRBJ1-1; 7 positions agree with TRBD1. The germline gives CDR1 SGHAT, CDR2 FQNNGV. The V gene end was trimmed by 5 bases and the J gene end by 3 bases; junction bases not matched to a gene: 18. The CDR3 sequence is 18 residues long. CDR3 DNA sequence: TGTGCCAGCAGCGAGGGGACAGTACATGTCCTGGGGGACACTGAAGCTTTCTTT. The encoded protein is CASSEGTVHVLGDTEAFF.

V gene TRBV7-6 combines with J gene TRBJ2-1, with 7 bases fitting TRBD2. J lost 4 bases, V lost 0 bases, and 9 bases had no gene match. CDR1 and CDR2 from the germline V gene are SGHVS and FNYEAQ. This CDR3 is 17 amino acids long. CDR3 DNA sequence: TGTGCCAGCAGCTTAGCGTGGCGGGGGAAGGTTTACAATGAGCAGTTCTTC. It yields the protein CASSLAWRGKVYNEQFF.

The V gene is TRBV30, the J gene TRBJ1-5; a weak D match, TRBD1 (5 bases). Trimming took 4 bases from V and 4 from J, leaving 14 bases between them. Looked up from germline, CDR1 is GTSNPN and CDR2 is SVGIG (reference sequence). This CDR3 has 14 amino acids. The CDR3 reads CAWTPGTANQPQHF. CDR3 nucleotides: TGTGCCTGGACTCCCGGGACGGCAAATCAGCCCCAGCATTTT.

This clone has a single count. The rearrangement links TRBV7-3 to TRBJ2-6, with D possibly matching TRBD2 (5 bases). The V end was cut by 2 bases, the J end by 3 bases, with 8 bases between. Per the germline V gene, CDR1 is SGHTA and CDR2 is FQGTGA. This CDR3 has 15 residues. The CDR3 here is CASSLSGVGANVLTF. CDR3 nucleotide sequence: TGTGCCAGCAGCTTATCCGGGGTTGGGGCCAACGTCCTGACTTTC.

For the CDR3, the DNA is TGTGCCATCGCCAGACAGGGGGCGATTTACGAGCAGTACTTC. It specifies CAIARQGAIYEQYF. V is TRBV15 and J is TRBJ2-7; 10 bases match TRBD1. Germline V gene sequence: CDR1 LNHNV, CDR2 YYDKDF (reference sequence). The CDR3 covers 14 residues. Trimming removed 10 bases from V and 4 bases from J; junction bases left unmatched: 10.

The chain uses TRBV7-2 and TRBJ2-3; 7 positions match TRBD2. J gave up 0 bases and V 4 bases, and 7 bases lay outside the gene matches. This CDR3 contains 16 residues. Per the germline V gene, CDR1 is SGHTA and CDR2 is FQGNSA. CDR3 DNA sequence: TGTGCCAGCAGCTCCCCCGGGGGGACTAGCACAGATACGCAGTATTTT. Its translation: CASSSPGGTSTDTQYF.